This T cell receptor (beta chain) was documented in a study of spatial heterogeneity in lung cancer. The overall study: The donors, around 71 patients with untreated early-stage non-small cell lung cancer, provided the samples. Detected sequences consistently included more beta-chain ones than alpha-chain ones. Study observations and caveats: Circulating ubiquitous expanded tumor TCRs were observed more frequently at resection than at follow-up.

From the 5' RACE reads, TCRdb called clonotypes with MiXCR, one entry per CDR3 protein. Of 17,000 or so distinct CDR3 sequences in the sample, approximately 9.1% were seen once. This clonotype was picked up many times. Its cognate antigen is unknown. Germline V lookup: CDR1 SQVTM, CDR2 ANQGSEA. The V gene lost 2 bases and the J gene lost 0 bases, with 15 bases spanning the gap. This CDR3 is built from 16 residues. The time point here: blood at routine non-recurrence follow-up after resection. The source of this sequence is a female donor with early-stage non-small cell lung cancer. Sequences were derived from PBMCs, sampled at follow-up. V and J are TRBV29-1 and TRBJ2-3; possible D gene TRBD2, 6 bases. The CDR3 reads CSVERLGGLSTDTQYF. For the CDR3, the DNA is TGCAGCGTTGAAAGGTTGGGGGGTCTAAGCACAGATACGCAGTATTTT.